This T cell receptor beta chain was recorded in a study of post-analysis software for immune sequencing data. Study as a whole: Recorded disease courses covered relapsing-remitting, secondary progressive and progressive-relapsing multiple sclerosis. Some patients had no subtype annotation. Study results and caveats: Significantly lower normalized Chao1 diversity was seen in multiple sclerosis patients than in controls. Under F measure analysis, samples from one preparation batch co-clustered strongly. The study found TRBV5-6, TRBV5-1 and TRBV20-1 among about five TRBV segments more frequent in patients than controls.

Trimming pared 3 bases from V and 0 bases from J, leaving 9 bases between. The CDR3 totals 13 residues. Germline V gives CDR1 DFQATT, CDR2 SNEGSKA (reference sequence). For this clonotype: Antigen: not known.

cDNA libraries of TCR beta carried unique molecular identifiers. A population of roughly 0.9 to 11 million T cells gave rise to roughly 0.5 million cDNA molecules. TCRdb reprocessed the PCR reads via MiXCR and lists one record per CDR3 protein. This sample has 750,000 to 950,000 distinct CDR3 sequences, with roughly 58% found just once. The rearrangement joins TRBV20-1 to TRBJ2-7; D unresolved. Sequencing was performed on blood. The receptor was isolated from a girl under 18 with multiple sclerosis. Here the CDR3 reads CSASHSRSYEQYF. CDR3 sequence (DNA): TGCAGTGCTAGTCACAGCCGCTCCTACGAGCAGTACTTC.